This T cell receptor (beta chain) was captured in a study of regulatory T cells in long-lasting Graves disease. Documented time point: persistent/refractory GD, antithyroid drugs over 5 years with positive TRAb. Generation of the TCR library employed RNA extracted from PBMCs. Diagnoses of Graves' disease were made by American Thyroid Association guidelines. This CDR3 contains 16 residues. Trimming took 3 bases from V and 5 from J; bases not matched to a gene: 8. Germline-derived CDR1 and CDR2 are SGHRS and YFSETQ. In its sample, this clonotype was seen a few times. iRepertoire HTBI primers and Arm-PCR of CDR3 regions built TCR beta libraries. TCRdb reprocessed the multiplex PCR reads via MiXCR and lists one record per CDR3 protein. Of 650,000 to 700,000 distinct CDR3 sequences in the sample, 25% to 30% were seen once.

The TCR sequence derives from a female donor with Graves disease. V usage is TRBV5-1 and J usage is TRBJ1-2; TRBD1 matches 12 bases. Sample: peripheral blood mononuclear cells (PBMCs), taken when the disease was refractory, from a patient treated with antithyroid drugs. The CDR3 sequence is CASSSGTGGRRYGYTF. DNA of the CDR3: TGCGCCAGCAGCTCCGGGACAGGGGGCAGGAGGTATGGCTACACCTTC.